One sample yielded the 23 T cell receptor beta chains listed below, sequenced in a study of T cell responses to AZD1222 COVID-19 vaccine. The data were produced by immunoSEQ multiplex PCR, yet TCRdb's version contains in-frame clones alone and is incomplete. The sample contains approximately 200,000 clones, about 94% of which appear only once. Specimen: peripheral blood, collected 28 days after the second dose of the MenACWY control vaccine. Receptor source: an adult who received the MenACWY meningococcal vaccine as a control.

This clone appeared once. The V and J genes are TRBV2 and TRBJ2-7; D may be TRBD1 (6 bases). The germline V gene has CDR1 SNHLY and CDR2 FYNNEI. V shed 10 bases and J shed 2 bases, with 15 bases lying between them. This CDR3 has 13 residues. The CDR3 sequence is CATSDSTTYEQYF. In nucleotides, the CDR3 is TGTGCCACCTCGGACAGTACCACCTACGAGCAGTACTTC.

This chain joins TRBV9 and TRBJ2-2; D gene unclear. This CDR3 has 14 amino acids. Per germline, CDR1 SGDLS and CDR2 YYNGEE. Trimming removed 2 bases at V and 1 base at J, with 6 bases between. CDR3 in amino acids: CASSVMENTGELFF. The CDR3 region has the DNA TGTGCCAGCAGCGTCATGGAGAACACCGGGGAGCTGTTTTTT. The variable domain in full, completed from reference TRBV9 and TRBJ2-2, reads DSGVTQTPKHLITATGQRVTLRCSPRSGDLSVYWYQQSLDQGLQFLIQYYNGEERAKGNILERFSAQQFPDLHSELNLSSLELGDSALYFCASSVMENTGELFFGEGSRLTVL.

The chain employs TRBV9 and TRBJ2-3; 14 bases match TRBD2. Germline lookup yields CDR1 SGDLS and CDR2 YYNGEE. This CDR3 region has 17 residues. V shed 3 bases and J 6 bases; nucleotides not matched to a gene: 9. Written as DNA, the CDR3 is TGTGCCAGCAGCGCGCCCGGGACTAGCGGGAGTTCGGATACGCAGTATTTT. Protein: CASSAPGTSGSSDTQYF.

The chain has TRBV20-1 and TRBJ2-1, with 8 bases that match TRBD1. CDR1 DFQATT and CDR2 SNEGSKA come from the germline V gene (reference sequence). This CDR3 has 11 residues. Trimming took 3 bases from V and 9 from J; bases not matched to a gene: 1. The CDR3 nucleotides read TGCAGTGCTAGTGGACAGGGTGAGCAGTTCTTC. Its protein is CSASGQGEQFF.

J is TRBJ1-5 and V is TRBV19, with D possibly being TRBD1 (5 bases). CDR1 is LNHDA and CDR2 is SQIVND in the germline V gene (reference sequence). Trimming stripped 3 bases from V and 6 bases from J, with 21 bases between. CDR3 length equals 17 residues. As DNA, the CDR3 is TGTGCCAGTAGTATGGGCTTCAGGGACGTATCTGGTCAGCCCCAGCATTTT. It translates to CASSMGFRDVSGQPQHF.

The chain recombines TRBV30 with TRBJ1-5, with a possible D match to TRBD1 (6 bases). This CDR3 has 13 amino acids. V lost 2 bases and J lost 3, with 8 bases in between. The germline CDR1 and CDR2 sequences are GTSNPN and SVGIG (reference sequence). The CDR3, as DNA: TGTGCCTGGAGTCGACAGGACAATCAGCCCCAGCATTTT. Translation: CAWSRQDNQPQHF.

The gene calls are TRBV30 and TRBJ2-1; D is perhaps TRBD1 or TRBD2 (6 bases each). V was cut by 2 bases and J by 3 bases, with 29 bases left in between. The CDR3 has 20 amino acids. Germline V CDR1 and CDR2: GTSNPN, SVGIG (reference sequence). Here the CDR3 DNA reads TGTGCCTGGAGTTTGGTGTTGGGTCTAGCGAGAGGGGGGAGCTACAATGAGCAGTTCTTC. This codes for CAWSLVLGLARGGSYNEQFF.

The rearrangement links TRBV12-3 or TRBV12-4 to TRBJ2-7; possible D gene TRBD1, 6 bases. The CDR3 spans 13 residues. V was trimmed by 6 bases and J by 2 bases, leaving 11 bases between them. Here the CDR3 DNA reads TGTGCCAGCAGGGGGGACAAACCCTACGAGCAGTACTTC. Protein product: CASRGDKPYEQYF.

This sequence joins TRBV28 and TRBJ2-3; D is possibly TRBD1 (7 bases). There are 17 residues in the CDR3. The V end was cut by 6 bases, the J end by 4 bases, with 23 bases between. In germline, CDR1 is MDHEN, CDR2 SYDVKM. The CDR3 sequence: CASREGKRTGLADTQYF. The CDR3 DNA follows: TGTGCCAGCAGGGAGGGCAAACGGACAGGATTAGCAGATACGCAGTATTTT.

In its sample, this clone was seen a few times. This chain uses TRBV7-8 with TRBJ2-7; D is undetermined. V lost 2 bases to trimming and J lost 0 bases, with 11 bases between them. The germline V gene has CDR1 SGHVS and CDR2 FQNEAQ. The length of the CDR3 is 15 residues. CDR3 loop: CASSLKTLSSYEQYF. For the CDR3, the DNA is TGTGCCAGCAGCTTAAAGACACTGAGCTCCTACGAGCAGTACTTC.

CDR3 nucleotides: TGTGCCAGCAGTTTCCCGGACAGGGTGTGGACTGAAGCTTTCTTT. This encodes CASSFPDRVWTEAFF. The V gene is TRBV28, the J gene TRBJ1-1; 8 nucleotides line up with TRBD1. The CDR3 has 15 amino acids. V gave up 3 bases and J gave up 5 bases; unmatched junction bases: 8. Germline CDR1 reads MDHEN; CDR2 reads SYDVKM.

This chain uses TRBV20-1 with TRBJ1-1; D is uncertain. Per germline, CDR1 DFQATT and CDR2 SNEGSKA (reference sequence). Trimming stripped 6 bases from V and 7 bases from J, with 12 bases between. The CDR3 covers 11 residues. The CDR3: CSADRRNEAFF. As DNA, the CDR3 is TGCAGTGCCGACCGCAGGAATGAAGCTTTCTTT.

This clone was counted once. V usage is TRBV19 and J usage is TRBJ2-5; 10 bases line up with TRBD1. With 4 bases clipped from V and 4 bases from J, the junction kept 9 bases outside the gene matches. Germline CDR1 LNHDA, CDR2 SQIVND (reference sequence). The CDR3 spans 16 residues. CDR3 in DNA: TGTGCCAGTAGTAGGAACCGGGACAGGGGACTAGAGACCCAGTACTTC. This codes for CASSRNRDRGLETQYF.

V and J are TRBV28 and TRBJ1-1; 8 nucleotides line up with TRBD1. This CDR3 comprises 17 residues. J gave up 1 base and V 8 bases, and 15 bases lay outside the gene matches. From germline, CDR1 is MDHEN and CDR2 SYDVKM. CDR3 sequence: CASPPTSRTGWNTEAFF. CDR3 bases: TGTGCCAGCCCCCCTACGTCTCGGACAGGGTGGAACACTGAAGCTTTCTTT.

Concerning this clone: The junction departs from the called germline gene at one end, perhaps through a read error. The CDR3: CSASHDGTQNF. In DNA form, the CDR3 reads TGCAGTGCTAGTCATGACGGGACTCAAAACTTC. The chain recombines TRBV20-1 with TRBJ2-7, with a weak D call TRBD2 (6 bases). The germline V gene encodes CDR1 DFQATT and CDR2 SNEGSKA (reference sequence). The CDR3 has 11 amino acids.

This clone was observed once. V is TRBV15 and J is TRBJ1-5, with a tentative D call TRBD1 (5 bases). The CDR3 is 16 residues long. V dropped 0 bases and J dropped 0 bases, with 9 bases sitting between them. Germline CDR1 reads LNHNV; CDR2 reads YYDKDF (reference sequence). The CDR3 sequence: CATSRDQGNSNQPQHF. The CDR3 DNA is TGTGCCACCAGCAGAGATCAGGGAAATAGCAATCAGCCCCAGCATTTT.

The chain uses TRBV18 and TRBJ2-7; 12 bases align to TRBD2. The CDR3 loop spans 15 amino acids. V trimming: 5 bases; J trimming: 3 bases; junction bases outside the gene matches: 5. Looked up from germline, CDR1 is KGHSH and CDR2 is LQKENI. CDR3 region: CASSGPGLAGYEQYF. CDR3 coding DNA: TGTGCCAGCTCAGGACCGGGACTAGCGGGCTACGAGCAGTACTTC.

This chain uses TRBV18 with TRBJ2-7, with D tentatively TRBD2 (5 bases). V was cut by 2 bases and J by 6 bases, with 5 bases left in between. The CDR3 consists of 11 residues. The germline gives CDR1 KGHSH, CDR2 LQKENI. CDR3 amino acids: CASSPGSEQYF. CDR3 bases: TGTGCCAGCTCACCAGGGAGCGAGCAGTACTTC. Looking up the rest from reference TRBV18 and TRBJ2-7 gives the full variable domain: NAGVMQNPRHLVRRRGQEARLRCSPMKGHSHVYWYRQLPEEGLKFMVYLQKENIIDESGMPKERFSAEFPKEGPSILRIQQVVRGDSAAYFCASSPGSEQYFGPGTRLTVT.

This clone was found once. The CDR3 bases are TGTGCCAGCAGTCCCGGGACTAGCGACTACAATGAGCAGTTCTTC. Its translation is CASSPGTSDYNEQFF. This chain uses TRBV28 with TRBJ2-1, with 10 bases identical to TRBD2. The CDR3 consists of 15 residues. Germline loops: CDR1 MDHEN, CDR2 SYDVKM. The trim removed 5 bases at V and 3 bases at J, leaving 4 bases unmatched. Based on the CDR3 plus reference TRBV28 and TRBJ2-1, the full variable domain is DVKVTQSSRYLVKRTGEKVFLECVQDMDHENMFWYRQDPGLGLRLIYFSYDVKMKEKGDIPEGYSVSREKKERFSLILESASTNQTSMYLCASSPGTSDYNEQFFGPGTRLTVL.

The gene calls are TRBV6-5 and TRBJ1-2, with no clear D. The CDR3 is made up of 13 amino acids. Germline-derived CDR1 and CDR2 are MNHEY and SVGAGI. With 2 bases removed from V and 4 bases from J, the gap between germline ends came to 8 bases. Here the CDR3 DNA reads TGTGCCAGCAGTTACCCGGGATTCTATGGCTACACCTTC. It codes for CASSYPGFYGYTF.

The gene calls are TRBV7-7 and TRBJ2-1, with 8 bases fitting TRBD2. The germline gives CDR1 SSHAT, CDR2 FNYEAQ (reference sequence). J gave up 6 bases and V 1 base, and 2 bases lay outside the gene matches. The CDR3 has 14 residues. The CDR3 nucleotides are TGTGCCAGCAGCTTAGTCGGGGGGGCCAATGAGCAGTTCTTC. It encodes CASSLVGGANEQFF.

A remark on this clone: This CDR3 is also generated by other DNA sequences in the sample. The V gene is TRBV28, the J gene TRBJ1-1; the D is unclear. CDR3 length: 11 amino acids. The germline V gene has CDR1 MDHEN and CDR2 SYDVKM. Trimming pared 5 bases from V and 3 bases from J, leaving 4 bases between. The DNA of the CDR3 is TGTGCCAGCAGTCTTGACACTGAAGCTTTCTTT. Amino acids: CASSLDTEAFF.

This clone appeared a few times. This chain joins TRBV7-9 and TRBJ2-7; no reliable D call. V lost 3 bases to trimming and J lost 2 bases, with 11 bases between them. Germline CDR1 is SEHNR and CDR2 is FQNEAQ (reference sequence). CDR3 length: 14 residues. The chain's CDR3 is CASSLWVNPYEQYF. The CDR3 bases are TGTGCCAGCAGCTTGTGGGTTAATCCCTACGAGCAGTACTTC.